A selection of T cell receptor beta chains follows, all from one sample in a study of cytotoxic CD8 clonotypes in ibrutinib-treated CLL. Clones were sequenced by immunoSEQ multiplex PCR, and TCRdb holds only the in-frame ones, with some missing. The profile shows roughly 300,000 clones, roughly 76% of them singletons. This specimen consisted of PBMCs, obtained at disease progression, from a patient treated with ibrutinib. All receptors come from a human donor with chronic lymphocytic leukemia. CDR3s include the opening cysteine and the closing phenylalanine or tryptophan. The D gene is left open where the match is weak. Size tells how often a clone was seen (once, few, many) or the class of an expanded clone, and some rows leave it out.

v_call	clone_size	d_call	j_call	cdr3_nt	cdr3_aa
TRBV6-1	-	-	TRBJ1-2	TGTGCCAGCAGTGAAACCGGCTATGGCTACACCTTC	CASSETGYGYTF
TRBV7-2	-	-	TRBJ2-7	TGTGCCAGCAGCTTAAGGTGGGAGCAGTACTTC	CASSLRWEQYF
TRBV4-1	-	-	TRBJ2-7	TGCGCCAGCAGCCCTAGTTCGGGCAGCTACGAGCAGTACTTC	CASSPSSGSYEQYF
TRBV13	-	-	TRBJ2-3	TGTGCCAGCACCCTATCATCAGATACGCAGTATTTT	CASTLSSDTQYF
TRBV20-1	-	-	TRBJ2-4	TGCAGTGCCCCTAGTCTAAACATTCAGTACTTC	CSAPSLNIQYF
TRBV5-5	-	-	TRBJ2-1	TGTGCCAGCAGCCCCGGGACACGCTCCTACAATGAGCAGTTCTTC	CASSPGTRSYNEQFF
TRBV5-1	-	TRBD1	TRBJ1-5	TGCGCCAGCAGCTTGGAGGGACAGTGGAATCAGCCCCAGCATTTT	CASSLEGQWNQPQHF
TRBV27	-	-	TRBJ2-3	TGTGCCAGCAGTACAGAGCTTAGCACAGATACGCAGTATTTT	CASSTELSTDTQYF
TRBV7-8	-	-	TRBJ2-5	TGTGCCAGCAGCTCGAACTTACTAGAACGGGAGGAGACCCAGTACTTC	CASSSNLLEREETQYF
TRBV6-5	few	TRBD1	TRBJ2-7	TGTGCCAGCAGTTCTGAGGGGGCCGCCTACGAGCAGTACTTC	CASSSEGAAYEQYF
TRBV9	-	TRBD1	TRBJ1-5	TGTGCCAGCAGCGTAGGGACAGGGGGCAATCAGCCCCAGCATTTT	CASSVGTGGNQPQHF
TRBV7-9	-	-	TRBJ1-5	TGTGCCAGCAGCTCGACAGGTTATCAGCCCCAGCATTTT	CASSSTGYQPQHF
TRBV27	-	-	TRBJ2-7	TGTGCCAGCAGTCCTGTCCGGGACTCGCCCCCTCAGTACTTC	CASSPVRDSPPQYF
TRBV13	-	-	TRBJ2-2	TGTGCCAGCAGCCCCGGGATCAACACCGGGGAGCTGTTTTTT	CASSPGINTGELFF
TRBV10-2	-	TRBD2	TRBJ2-5	TGCGCCAGCCGGCCCCATACTCTAGCGGGAGAGACCCAGTACTTC	CASRPHTLAGETQYF
TRBV5-4	-	TRBD1	TRBJ1-1	TGTGCCAGCAGCCGCGTCGCCCGGACAGGTGAAGCTTTCTTT	CASSRVARTGEAFF
TRBV4-3	-	TRBD2	TRBJ2-7	TGCGCCAGCAGCCAAGGACTAGCGGGAGGGGGAGAGCAGTACTTC	CASSQGLAGGGEQYF
TRBV7-8	-	-	TRBJ2-5	TGTGCCAGCAGCTTAGCTGGAGTCCAAGAGACCCAGTACTTC	CASSLAGVQETQYF
TRBV5-1	-	-	TRBJ1-6	TGCGCCAGCAGCACAGGGACAAATTATAATTCACCCCTCCACTTT	CASSTGTNYNSPLHF
TRBV11-2	-	TRBD1	TRBJ1-5	TGTGCCAGCAGCCGAGACAGGGGTAGCAATCAGCCCCAGCATTTT	CASSRDRGSNQPQHF
TRBV27	few	TRBD1	TRBJ2-4	TGTGCCAGCGGAGTACATCAGGGGGCGGCCAAAAACATTCAGTACTTC	CASGVHQGAAKNIQYF
TRBV5-6	-	-	TRBJ1-2	TGTGCCAGCAGCTTGCCGGGGCGCGACTATGGCTACACCTTC	CASSLPGRDYGYTF
TRBV9	-	-	TRBJ2-3	TGTGCCAGCAGCGTAGGTTTTGTGACAGATACGCAGTATTTT	CASSVGFVTDTQYF
TRBV18	-	TRBD1	TRBJ1-3	TGTGCCAGCTCACCGAGGACAGGAACCTCTGGAAACACCATATATTTT	CASSPRTGTSGNTIYF
TRBV29-1	-	-	TRBJ2-7	TGCAGCGTTCTCACAGGGATGGCCTACGAGCAGTACTTC	CSVLTGMAYEQYF
TRBV13	-	TRBD2	TRBJ2-3	TGTGCCAGCAGCTTAGACCCAGCGGGAGGGGAGGTAGATACGCAGTATTTT	CASSLDPAGGEVDTQYF
TRBV28	-	-	TRBJ1-3	TGTGCCAGCAGTATGCCTACGGGGTATTTT	CASSMPTGYF
TRBV9	-	-	TRBJ1-2	TGTGCCAGCAGCGTAGTTCCGGGGGCGGCTAGGGGCTACACCTTC	CASSVVPGAARGYTF
TRBV19	-	-	TRBJ1-2	TGTGCCAGTAGTATGAGCTGGGTTTACTATGGCTACACCTTC	CASSMSWVYYGYTF
TRBV4-1	-	-	TRBJ1-1	TGCGCCAGCAGCCAAGAAAAGGGATCGAACACTGAAGCTTTCTTT	CASSQEKGSNTEAFF
TRBV4-3	once	-	TRBJ2-1	TGCGCCAGCAGCCAAGTGGGTGGGGATGAGCAGTTCTTC	CASSQVGGDEQFF
TRBV7-8	once	TRBD1	TRBJ2-2	TGTGCCAGCAGCTCCGCCGGCGCAGGGGGCCTGAGGAACACCGGGGAGCTGTTTTTT	CASSSAGAGGLRNTGELFF
TRBV5-1	-	-	TRBJ1-2	TGCGCCAGCAGCTTGTCTCCGGGGCAGGGCTATGGCTACACCTTC	CASSLSPGQGYGYTF
TRBV7-9	-	-	TRBJ2-7	TGTGCCAGCAGCTCGAAGGACCGAAACTACGAGCAGTACTTC	CASSSKDRNYEQYF
TRBV25-1	-	-	TRBJ2-3	TGTGCCAGCACCGGGCTTCGGAACACAGATACGCAGTATTTT	CASTGLRNTDTQYF
TRBV18	-	-	TRBJ1-1	TGTGCCAGCTCATCAACCGGGGGTTTTAACACTGAAGCTTTCTTT	CASSSTGGFNTEAFF
TRBV5-1	-	TRBD1	TRBJ2-7	TGCGCCAGCTTCCCAGGGGGCTTCCCCTACGAGCAGTACTTC	CASFPGGFPYEQYF
TRBV27	-	-	TRBJ2-6	TGTGCCAGCAGTTTAAAAGGGGCCAACGTCCTGACTTTC	CASSLKGANVLTF
TRBV7-2	-	-	TRBJ1-3	TGTGCCAGCAGCCGCGGGCCCGCCACCACTGGAAACACCATATATTTT	CASSRGPATTGNTIYF
TRBV5-1	-	TRBD2	TRBJ2-7	TGCGCCAGCAGCCTTAGCGGGGGCACCTACGAGCAGTACTTC	CASSLSGGTYEQYF
TRBV7-2	-	TRBD1	TRBJ2-3	TGTGCCAGCAGCGCGACAGGGGTGGATACGCAGTATTTT	CASSATGVDTQYF
TRBV4-3	-	TRBD1	TRBJ2-7	TGCGCCAGCAGCCAAGATCAAAGGACAGGGTTCCACGAGCAGTACTTC	CASSQDQRTGFHEQYF
TRBV25-1	few	TRBD2	TRBJ2-5	TGTGCCAGCAGTGACGCGGGGGGCCCGGAGACCCAGTACTTC	CASSDAGGPETQYF